This T cell receptor (beta chain) was profiled in a study of blood T cell repertoires in COVID-19. With 7 bases clipped from V and 7 bases from J, the junction kept 8 bases outside the gene matches. Germline-derived CDR1 and CDR2 are LNHDA and SQIVND (reference sequence). The CDR3 totals 14 residues. Sequenced by immunoSEQ multiplex PCR; TCRdb stores in-frame clones only, minus some. This table has about 430,000 clones, around 90% appearing once. The sequence was obtained from a man between 18 and 29 years old with COVID-19, enrolled during active disease. Sequenced input: peripheral blood. This chain connects TRBV19 to TRBJ1-5; the match to TRBD1 covers 9 bases. DNA of the CDR3: TGTGCCAGTACCCCGGGACAGGGCAGGCAGCCCCAGCATTTT. It translates to CASTPGQGRQPQHF.